This TCR beta chain was observed in a study of blood T cell repertoires in COVID-19. Clones were read by immunoSEQ multiplex PCR, and TCRdb kept only the in-frame ones, dropping some. The sample yields 260,000 or so clones, 84% seen once. V lost 2 bases to trimming and J lost 8 bases, with 9 bases between them. This CDR3 is built from 11 residues. Germline values: CDR1 DFQATT, CDR2 SNEGSKA (reference sequence). This rearrangement joins TRBV20-1 to TRBJ1-2; D is unclear. The sequencing input was peripheral blood. This clonotype originated in a human donor in a cohort sampled during active COVID-19. The CDR3 nucleotides read TGCAGTGCTAGATCAGGTTTAGGCTACACCTTC. Translating it yields CSARSGLGYTF.